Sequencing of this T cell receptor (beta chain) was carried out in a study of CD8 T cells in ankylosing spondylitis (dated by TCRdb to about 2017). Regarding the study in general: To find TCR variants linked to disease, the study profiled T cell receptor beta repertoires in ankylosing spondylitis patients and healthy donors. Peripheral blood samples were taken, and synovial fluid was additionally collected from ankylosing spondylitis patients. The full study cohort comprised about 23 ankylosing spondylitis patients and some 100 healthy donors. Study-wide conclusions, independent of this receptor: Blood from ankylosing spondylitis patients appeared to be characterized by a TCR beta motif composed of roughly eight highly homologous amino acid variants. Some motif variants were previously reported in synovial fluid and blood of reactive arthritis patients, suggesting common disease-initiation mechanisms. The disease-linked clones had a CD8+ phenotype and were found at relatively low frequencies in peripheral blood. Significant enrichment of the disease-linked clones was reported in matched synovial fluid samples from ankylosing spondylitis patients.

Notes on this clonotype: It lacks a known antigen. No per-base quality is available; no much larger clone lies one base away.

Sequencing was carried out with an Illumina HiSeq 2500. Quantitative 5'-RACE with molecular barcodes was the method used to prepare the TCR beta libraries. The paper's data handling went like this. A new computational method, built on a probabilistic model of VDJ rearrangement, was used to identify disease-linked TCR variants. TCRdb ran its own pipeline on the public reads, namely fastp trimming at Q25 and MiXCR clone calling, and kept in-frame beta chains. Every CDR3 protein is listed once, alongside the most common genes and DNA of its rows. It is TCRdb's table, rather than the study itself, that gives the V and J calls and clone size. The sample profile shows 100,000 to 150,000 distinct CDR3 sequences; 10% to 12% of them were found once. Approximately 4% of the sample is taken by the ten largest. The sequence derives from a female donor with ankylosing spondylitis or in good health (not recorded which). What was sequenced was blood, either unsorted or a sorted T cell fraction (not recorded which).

Here is the DNA: TGTGCCAGTAGTAGCGGACAGGGACGATTCACAGATACGCAGTATTTT. It specifies CASSSGQGRFTDTQYF. The chain couples TRBV19 to TRBJ2-3, and TRBD1 aligns with 8 junction nucleotides. As encoded in the germline V gene (reference sequence), CDR1 is LNHDA while CDR2 is SQIVND. The CDR3 holds 16 amino acids from the cysteine to the phenylalanine. Just CDR3 DNA is preserved here, 48 bases in frame from base 1. Trimming removed 4 bases from V and 2 bases from J; the gene matches leave 8 bases unexplained.